This T cell receptor (beta chain) originates from a study of T cell responses to AZD1222 COVID-19 vaccine. Trimming removed 0 bases from V and 4 bases from J, with 4 bases in between. Germline V CDR1 and CDR2: LGHNA, YNFKEQ. The CDR3 runs to 13 residues. Sequenced by immunoSEQ multiplex PCR; TCRdb stores in-frame clones only, minus some. The sample contains 150,000 to 170,000 clones, about nine tenths of which appear only once. The rearrangement joins TRBV4-2 to TRBJ1-3, with D hard to call. The receptor was derived from an adult in good health. Sequenced material: peripheral blood, taken on day 0 of AZD1222 vaccination. Written as DNA, the CDR3 is TGTGCCAGCAGCCAAGACGAGGGAAACACCATATATTTT. Translating it yields CASSQDEGNTIYF.